Each of the 9 T cell receptor beta chains below was sequenced from the same sample in a study of blood T cell repertoires in COVID-19. Measured with immunoSEQ multiplex PCR; TCRdb has only the in-frame clones, and not every one. The table lists approximately 12,000 clones, nearly 95% of them singletons. The source material was peripheral blood. These TCRs come from a woman in her sixties or seventies with active COVID-19.

V gene TRBV27 combines with J gene TRBJ2-3, with D perhaps TRBD2 (5 bases). Trimming cost V 4 bases and J 5 bases, with 13 bases left between them. The CDR3 sequence is 14 residues long. Germline-derived CDR1 and CDR2 are MNHEY and SMNVEV (reference sequence). The DNA of the CDR3 is TGTGCCAGCAGTTACGGACTGCGTGAAGATACGCAGTATTTT. Protein product: CASSYGLREDTQYF.

This chain connects TRBV6-5 to TRBJ1-2; weak D call: TRBD1 (6 bases). Germline-derived CDR1 and CDR2 are MNHEY and SVGAGI. V lost 0 bases and J lost 7, with 12 bases in between. This CDR3 has 14 residues. The CDR3 region is CASSYSGGPRGYTF. In nucleotides, the CDR3 is TGTGCCAGCAGTTACTCGGGGGGGCCGCGTGGCTACACCTTC.

The V and J genes are TRBV5-1 and TRBJ1-1, with unresolved D. The length of the CDR3 is 13 residues. V was trimmed by 4 bases and J by 1 base, leaving 8 bases between them. Germline CDR1 SGHRS, CDR2 YFSETQ. CDR3 amino acids: CASSQAGNTEAFF. Here the CDR3 DNA reads TGCGCCAGCAGCCAGGCGGGGAACACTGAAGCTTTCTTT.

This rearrangement joins TRBV10-1 to TRBJ2-1, with D possibly TRBD2 on 7 matching bases. The germline gives CDR1 WNHNN, CDR2 SYGVQD (reference sequence). V was pared by 0 bases and J by 5 bases, with 14 bases between. The CDR3 extends over 16 amino acids. CDR3 in amino acids: CASSESGGVGNNEQFF. In nucleotides, the CDR3 is TGCGCCAGCAGTGAGTCAGGGGGGGTTGGAAACAATGAGCAGTTCTTC.

This clone was seen a single time. CDR3 nucleotides: TGTGCCAGCAGCTTGGGGAGGGGGACCTACGAGCAGTACTTC. This encodes CASSLGRGTYEQYF. The chain employs TRBV7-2 and TRBJ2-7; perhaps TRBD2 as D (7 bases). Trimming took 3 bases from V and 2 from J, leaving 11 bases between them. Germline V gene lookup returns CDR1 SGHTA and CDR2 FQGNSA. The CDR3 sequence is 14 residues long.

This chain links TRBV7-2 with TRBJ2-7, with 9 bases matching TRBD2. This CDR3 is built from 16 residues. Germline trimming cut 0 bases from V and 4 bases from J; bases unmatched to any gene: 7. The germline gives CDR1 SGHTA, CDR2 FQGNSA. The CDR3 bases are TGTGCCAGCAGCTTAGCAGGTCCAGCGGGAGGATACGAGCAGTACTTC. Its translation: CASSLAGPAGGYEQYF.

V gene TRBV6-5 combines with J gene TRBJ1-1; D is perhaps TRBD1 (6 bases). Per the germline V gene, CDR1 is MNHEY and CDR2 is SVGAGI. The V gene lost 6 bases and the J gene lost 5 bases, with 16 bases spanning the gap. CDR3 length: 14 residues. CDR3 sequence (DNA): TGTGCCAGCAGCCGTCTGGGGGCATGGACTGAAGCTTTCTTT. Protein sequence: CASSRLGAWTEAFF.

About this clone: This sequence is one base from a far larger clone and is likely a read error. This chain joins TRBV5-3 and TRBJ1-3; 11 nucleotides line up with TRBD1. TRBV5-3 is labeled an ORF, and its function is uncertain. Germline trimming cut 2 bases from V and 3 bases from J; bases unmatched to any gene: 10. The CDR3 has 18 residues. CDR3 nucleotide sequence: TGTGCCAGAAGCTTACCGGGACAGGGGGGGCGAGATGGAAACACCATATATTTT. Protein: CARSLPGQGGRDGNTIYF.

DNA of the CDR3: TGCGCCAGCAGCACCTACAGGGAGGGCACCGGGGAGCTGTTTTTT. It codes for CASSTYREGTGELFF. The rearrangement links TRBV4-3 to TRBJ2-2; D may be TRBD2 (7 bases). The V gene lost 5 bases and the J gene lost 4 bases, with 14 bases spanning the gap. This CDR3 comprises 15 residues. The V gene's germline CDR1 is LGHNA and CDR2 YSLEER.